This TCR beta chain derives from a study of T cell changes during pregnancy in multiple sclerosis. Method: immunoSEQ multiplex PCR; TCRdb's copy keeps in-frame clones and lacks some. The table has approximately 87,000 clones, around 90% seen once. V lost 0 bases and J lost 10, with 10 bases in between. CDR1 and CDR2 from the germline V gene are SGHDT and YYEEEE. The CDR3 runs to 12 residues. This rearrangement joins TRBV5-6 to TRBJ1-2, with D perhaps TRBD1 (6 bases). The sample was CD4+ T cells from peripheral blood mononuclear cells, taken in the second trimester of pregnancy. This TCR derives from a female donor with multiple sclerosis, enrolled in a pregnancy study. Here the CDR3 DNA reads TGTGCCAGCAGCTTGGATCGGGGGGCCTACACCTTC. This codes for CASSLDRGAYTF.